Shown below are 25 T cell receptor beta chains from a single sample sequenced in a study of cytomegalovirus exposure and HLA in healthy donors. The primer mix had 60 Vbeta and 13 Jbeta primers. TCRdb keeps only in-frame clones here, not all; method: immunoSEQ multiplex PCR. The sample yields approximately 100,000 clones, 77% seen once. The sequenced sample consisted of PBMCs. These receptors were collected from a man in his forties in good health and CMV-seropositive.

The CDR3 loop is CASSPPSPGAKNIQYF. The CDR3 DNA follows: TGTGCCAGCTCACCACCGTCCCCGGGAGCCAAAAACATTCAGTACTTC. V and J are TRBV18 and TRBJ2-4; D is unresolved. The CDR3 contains 16 residues. From germline, CDR1 is KGHSH and CDR2 LQKENI. V lost 0 bases to trimming and J lost 0 bases, with 9 bases between them.

The chain couples TRBV5-5 to TRBJ2-5; D gene uncertain. This CDR3 spans 13 amino acids. Per germline, CDR1 SGHKS and CDR2 YYEKEE (reference sequence). Trimming pared 3 bases from V and 1 base from J, leaving 7 bases between. The CDR3 region has the DNA TGTGCCAGCAGCTGGGCCAGCCAAGAGACCCAGTACTTC. Protein sequence: CASSWASQETQYF.

The rearrangement uses TRBV7-9 and TRBJ2-7; a possible D gene is TRBD1 (5 bases). Per germline, CDR1 SEHNR and CDR2 FQNEAQ (reference sequence). Trimming left V 8 bases short and J 3 bases short, with 11 bases between. The CDR3 loop spans 12 amino acids. CDR3 bases: TGTGCCAGCCAGGACATTTACTACGAGCAGTACTTC. It is translated as CASQDIYYEQYF. The full variable domain, in which reference TRBV7-9 and TRBJ2-7 provide the parts outside the CDR3, is DTGVSQNPRHKITKRGQNVTFRCDPISEHNRLYWYRQTLGQGPEFLTYFQNEAQLEKSRLLSDRFSAERPKGSFSTLEIQRTEQGDSAMYLCASQDIYYEQYFGPGTRLTVT.

This chain joins TRBV7-2 and TRBJ1-1, with 7 bases lining up with TRBD1. The CDR3 has 15 amino acids. V was pared by 6 bases and J by 11 bases, with 18 bases of the junction left unmatched. Germline values: CDR1 SGHTA, CDR2 FQGNSA. The DNA of the CDR3 is TGTGCCAGCAGGTCCCAGGGGGTGGGGCAAATGAAGGCTTTCTTT. Translated: CASRSQGVGQMKAFF.

V usage is TRBV11-1 and J usage is TRBJ2-1, with D possibly matching TRBD2 (5 bases). The CDR3 length is 14 residues. V was cut by 1 base and J by 5 bases, with 9 bases left in between. CDR1 and CDR2 (germline): SGHAT, FQDESV (reference sequence). The chain's CDR3 is CASSLVIGNNEQFF. CDR3 in DNA: TGTGCCAGCAGCTTAGTTATCGGGAACAATGAGCAGTTCTTC. Together with reference TRBV11-1 and TRBJ2-1, the CDR3 gives the full variable domain: EAEVAQSPRYKITEKSQAVAFWCDPISGHATLYWYRQILGQGPELLVQFQDESVVDDSQLPKDRFSAERLKGVDSTLKIQPAELGDSAMYLCASSLVIGNNEQFFGPGTRLTVL.

This chain uses TRBV19 with TRBJ1-2, with D unresolved. Germline assignment: CDR1 LNHDA and CDR2 SQIVND (reference sequence). The CDR3 loop spans 14 amino acids. Trimming shortened V by 5 bases and J by 3 bases, and 13 bases separated the two germline ends. Here the CDR3 reads CASSPSTVHYGYTF. The CDR3, as DNA: TGTGCCAGTAGTCCGTCCACAGTTCACTATGGCTACACCTTC.

This rearrangement joins TRBV27 to TRBJ2-7, with TRBD2 matching 9 bases. Germline V gene lookup returns CDR1 MNHEY and CDR2 SMNVEV (reference sequence). V dropped 2 bases and J dropped 5; count of bases not matched to a gene: 10. The CDR3 contains 16 residues. The CDR3 bases are TGTGCCAGCAGTTTAATGGGAGCGGGGGGCCTAGACGAGCAGTACTTC. This encodes CASSLMGAGGLDEQYF.

In DNA, the CDR3 is TGTGCCAGCAGTTTAGGGCAGGGGCGCAATCAGCCCCAGCATTTT. Amino acids: CASSLGQGRNQPQHF. The chain has TRBV28 and TRBJ1-5; D is possibly TRBD1 (6 bases). The germline V gene encodes CDR1 MDHEN and CDR2 SYDVKM. This CDR3 is built from 15 residues. Trimming took 2 bases from V and 2 from J, leaving 10 bases between them. The variable domain in full, with the rest retrieved from reference TRBV28 and TRBJ1-5, is DVKVTQSSRYLVKRTGEKVFLECVQDMDHENMFWYRQDPGLGLRLIYFSYDVKMKEKGDIPEGYSVSREKKERFSLILESASTNQTSMYLCASSLGQGRNQPQHFGDGTRLSIL.

The genes are TRBV7-2 and TRBJ1-2, with 9 bases matching TRBD1. This CDR3 spans 13 amino acids. Germline V lookup: CDR1 SGHTA, CDR2 FQGNSA. Losses at the gene ends were 4 bases for V and 6 bases for J; bases not matched to a gene: 3. CDR3 sequence: CASSSRDRDGYTF. The CDR3 region has the DNA TGTGCCAGCAGCTCCCGGGACAGGGATGGCTACACCTTC.

The chain links TRBV18 to TRBJ2-4; tentative D call: TRBD1 (6 bases). The germline gives CDR1 KGHSH, CDR2 LQKENI. This CDR3 has 16 amino acids. V dropped 4 bases and J dropped 0 bases, with 13 bases sitting between them. The CDR3 reads CASSLGQFIAKNIQYF. CDR3 sequence (DNA): TGTGCCAGCTCACTAGGACAGTTTATAGCCAAAAACATTCAGTACTTC.

The chain recombines TRBV6-6 with TRBJ2-7, with TRBD1 identical over 9 bases. Trimming cost V 9 bases and J 5 bases; bases outside gene matches: 14. Germline loops: CDR1 MNHNY, CDR2 SVGAGI (reference sequence). This CDR3 is 15 amino acids long. CDR3 DNA sequence: TGTGCCAGTCGCCCCATAGGGGACAGGGTCCACGAGCAGTACTTC. Translating it yields CASRPIGDRVHEQYF.

This clone was seen a few times. This chain uses TRBV5-6 with TRBJ2-3, with TRBD2 matching over 9 bases. J was trimmed by 6 bases and V by 3 bases; bases with no gene match: 5. The CDR3 length is 14 residues. Germline CDR1 and CDR2: SGHDT and YYEEEE. The CDR3 spells CASSSRTSDDTQYF. In nucleotides, the CDR3 is TGTGCCAGCAGCTCCCGGACTAGCGACGATACGCAGTATTTT.

In its sample, this clone was seen a few times. This sequence joins TRBV5-1 and TRBJ2-3; possible D gene TRBD2, 6 bases. The germline V and J ends were trimmed by 0 bases and 5 bases, with 13 bases remaining between them. The CDR3 extends over 15 amino acids. Germline CDR1 and CDR2: SGHRS and YFSETQ. This chain's CDR3 is CASSLGLVGEDTQYF. In DNA, the CDR3 is TGCGCCAGCAGCTTGGGACTAGTTGGTGAAGATACGCAGTATTTT.

The rearrangement joins TRBV5-1 to TRBJ2-2; TRBD2 might be the D (6 bases). Looked up from germline, CDR1 is SGHRS and CDR2 is YFSETQ. Deletions cut 1 base from V and 0 bases from J, with 10 bases between. This CDR3 region has 16 residues. The CDR3 nucleotides are TGCGCCAGCAGCTTGCTCCCGGGAGCGAACACCGGGGAGCTGTTTTTT. It encodes CASSLLPGANTGELFF.

This clone was seen only a few times. This chain uses TRBV28 with TRBJ2-2, with D perhaps TRBD2 (5 bases). Trimming took 6 bases from V and 0 from J, leaving 5 bases between them. The germline V gene encodes CDR1 MDHEN and CDR2 SYDVKM. The CDR3 covers 13 residues. The CDR3 DNA is TGTGCCAGCAGGGGAGCGAACACCGGGGAGCTGTTTTTT. Translation: CASRGANTGELFF.

The V and J genes are TRBV5-4 and TRBJ2-7; TRBD1 might be the D (6 bases). Germline-derived CDR1 and CDR2 are SGHNT and YYREEE (reference sequence). The CDR3 is 12 residues long. V lost 3 bases, J lost 4 bases, and 8 bases lay in between. DNA for the CDR3: TGTGCCAGCAGCTATCAGGGGTACGAGCAGTACTTC. Amino acids: CASSYQGYEQYF.

This chain uses TRBV5-1 with TRBJ2-1, with 10 bases matching TRBD2. CDR1 is SGHRS and CDR2 is YFSETQ in the germline V gene. Unmatched junction bases numbered 9, after V lost 1 base and J lost 8 bases. The CDR3 totals 16 residues. CDR3 amino acids: CASSLTSGVIGDEQFF. The CDR3 DNA is TGCGCCAGCAGCTTGACTAGCGGGGTCATTGGGGATGAGCAGTTCTTC.

On this clone: A read error may produce the germline difference seen at one junction end. The CDR3 DNA follows: TGTTCCAGCAGCTTATTGAGCGGGAAGCAGTTCTTC. Translating gives CSSSLLSGKQFF. The chain joins TRBV7-9 to TRBJ2-1, with 7 positions matching TRBD2. The CDR3 is 12 residues long. Looked up from germline, CDR1 is SEHNR and CDR2 is FQNEAQ (reference sequence).

J is TRBJ2-3 and V is TRBV15, with TRBD2 identical over 8 bases. Germline loops: CDR1 LNHNV, CDR2 YYDKDF (reference sequence). The CDR3 is 16 amino acids. With V trimmed by 1 base and J by 2 bases, 5 bases remained unmatched. The CDR3 reads CATSRVGTRSTDTQYF. For the CDR3, the DNA is TGTGCCACCAGCAGAGTGGGGACTAGGTCCACAGATACGCAGTATTTT.

This clone showed up just a few times. The chain links TRBV27 to TRBJ2-2; 10 bases fit TRBD2. The V segment lost 5 bases and the J segment 1 base; nucleotides outside the gene matches: 4. The germline V gene has CDR1 MNHEY and CDR2 SMNVEV (reference sequence). This CDR3 comprises 16 residues. The CDR3, as DNA: TGTGCCAGCAGTCTAGCGGGGGCCCTGAACACCGGGGAGCTGTTTTTT. Its protein is CASSLAGALNTGELFF.

This clone was picked up one time. The chain links TRBV28 to TRBJ2-1; TRBD2 aligns across 8 bases. Per the germline V gene, CDR1 is MDHEN and CDR2 is SYDVKM. V was pared by 6 bases and J by 2 bases, with 3 bases of the junction left unmatched. The CDR3 contains 14 residues. The CDR3 coding sequence is TGTGCCAGCAGCGGGGGGGGAGCCTACAATGAGCAGTTCTTC. Residues: CASSGGGAYNEQFF.

The chain carries TRBV19 and TRBJ2-2; D is unclear. The V gene's germline CDR1 is LNHDA and CDR2 SQIVND (reference sequence). The V and J ends lost 5 bases and 4 bases respectively, with 17 bases between them. This CDR3 comprises 16 residues. The CDR3 region has the DNA TGTGCCAGTAGTCTCATGGGCGCCCCGCTCACCGGGGAGCTGTTTTTT. Residues: CASSLMGAPLTGELFF.

The gene calls are TRBV7-6 and TRBJ2-7, with D possibly TRBD1 on 8 matching bases. The CDR3 spans 17 residues. CDR1 is SGHVS, CDR2 FNYEAQ, per germline. Between the trimmed V and J ends, which lost 0 bases and 3 bases, there was a span of 18 bases. The CDR3 sequence: CASSLASGQGGSYEQYF. The CDR3 nucleotides are TGTGCCAGCAGCTTAGCGAGCGGACAGGGCGGGAGCTACGAGCAGTACTTC.

The chain employs TRBV7-8 and TRBJ1-1; D is possibly TRBD1 (6 bases). This CDR3 spans 15 amino acids. Between the trimmed V and J ends, which lost 5 bases and 4 bases, there was a span of 17 bases. CDR1 is SGHVS and CDR2 is FQNEAQ in the germline V gene. DNA of the CDR3: TGTGCCAGCAGCGGGGGAACAGGGATCGGCACTGAAGCTTTCTTT. Its translation is CASSGGTGIGTEAFF.

The V gene is TRBV6-5, the J gene TRBJ1-3; a weak D match, TRBD1 (5 bases). This CDR3 has 15 amino acids. Germline-derived CDR1 and CDR2 are MNHEY and SVGAGI. Trimming removed 6 bases at V and 6 bases at J, with 18 bases between. CDR3 protein: CASSPAWGEANTIYF. CDR3 bases: TGTGCCAGCAGCCCCGCCTGGGGGGAGGCAAACACCATATATTTT.